The 8 T cell receptor beta chains below all came from one sample that was sequenced in a study of shared clonotypes between healthy human individuals. Sequencing used immunoSEQ multiplex PCR; TCRdb keeps in-frame clones, though not all of them. The data hold 1,500,000 or so clones, with 97% to 99% observed a single time. Source material: naive CD4+ T cells sorted from blood. The subset: CD45RA+ positively selected. The receptors come from a man aged 25-45 years in good health.

The V call is TRBV27, the J call TRBJ2-1, with D possibly being TRBD1 (5 bases). Per germline, CDR1 MNHEY and CDR2 SMNVEV (reference sequence). The CDR3 has 15 residues. The V end lost 3 bases, the J end lost 9 bases, and 18 bases lay between the germline ends. This CDR3 is CASSFLGQGRGEQFF. The CDR3 DNA is TGTGCCAGCAGTTTCTTGGGCCAGGGCCGCGGTGAGCAGTTCTTC.

The V call is TRBV4-1, the J call TRBJ1-4; perhaps TRBD1 as D (6 bases). Germline values: CDR1 MGHRA, CDR2 YSYEKL. This CDR3 is 14 amino acids long. The V end lost 3 bases, the J end lost 7 bases, and 12 bases lay between the germline ends. CDR3 loop: CASSQRTGSEKLFF. CDR3 sequence (DNA): TGCGCCAGCAGCCAGAGAACAGGGTCTGAAAAACTGTTTTTT.

V gene TRBV19 combines with J gene TRBJ1-5; no definite D call. With 6 bases removed from V and 4 bases from J, the gap between germline ends came to 19 bases. The CDR3 totals 16 residues. Germline V lookup: CDR1 LNHDA, CDR2 SQIVND (reference sequence). For the CDR3, the DNA is TGTGCCAGTAGCCTGTTCGCCCGGGCCAAAAATCAGCCCCAGCATTTT. It yields the protein CASSLFARAKNQPQHF.

The gene calls are TRBV5-4 and TRBJ2-1, with TRBD1 identical over 11 bases. The length of the CDR3 is 15 residues. J was trimmed by 7 bases and V by 0 bases; bases with no gene match: 3. CDR1 SGHNT and CDR2 YYREEE come from the germline V gene (reference sequence). The DNA of the CDR3 is TGTGCCAGCAGCTTGGGGACAGGGGGCGAAAATGAGCAGTTCTTC. As protein: CASSLGTGGENEQFF.

The CDR3 here is CASSPSVGVRAVTDTQYF. The CDR3 region has the DNA TGTGCCAGCAGCCCTTCCGTGGGGGTGAGGGCCGTGACAGATACGCAGTATTTT. The V gene is TRBV5-4, the J gene TRBJ2-3; D may be TRBD1 or TRBD2 (5 bases each). The germline V gene has CDR1 SGHNT and CDR2 YYREEE (reference sequence). The germline V and J ends were trimmed by 4 bases and 3 bases, with 24 bases remaining between them. This CDR3 contains 18 residues.

The rearrangement joins TRBV28 to TRBJ2-7; either TRBD1 or TRBD2 may supply D (6 bases each). Germline loops: CDR1 MDHEN, CDR2 SYDVKM. The CDR3 runs to 17 residues. Trimming removed 4 bases at V and 8 bases at J, with 27 bases between. The CDR3 here is CASSSWLGGGTMPKQYF. The CDR3 coding sequence is TGTGCCAGCAGTTCCTGGCTGGGTGGGGGGACAATGCCTAAGCAGTACTTC.

The chain is built from TRBV15 and TRBJ1-5; D is unclear. V was cut by 3 bases and J by 8 bases, with 8 bases left in between. This CDR3 region has 12 residues. CDR1 is LNHNV, CDR2 YYDKDF, per germline (reference sequence). CDR3 in amino acids: CATSSSAKPQHF. DNA of the CDR3: TGTGCCACCAGCAGTTCAGCGAAGCCCCAGCATTTT.

This chain links TRBV2 with TRBJ2-2, with 9 positions matching TRBD2. CDR3 length equals 14 residues. The germline V gene has CDR1 SNHLY and CDR2 FYNNEI. Unmatched junction bases numbered 5, after V lost 6 bases and J lost 6 bases. CDR3 nucleotide sequence: TGTGCCAGCAGCAAGGGACTAGCACCCGGGGAGCTGTTTTTT. This codes for CASSKGLAPGELFF.